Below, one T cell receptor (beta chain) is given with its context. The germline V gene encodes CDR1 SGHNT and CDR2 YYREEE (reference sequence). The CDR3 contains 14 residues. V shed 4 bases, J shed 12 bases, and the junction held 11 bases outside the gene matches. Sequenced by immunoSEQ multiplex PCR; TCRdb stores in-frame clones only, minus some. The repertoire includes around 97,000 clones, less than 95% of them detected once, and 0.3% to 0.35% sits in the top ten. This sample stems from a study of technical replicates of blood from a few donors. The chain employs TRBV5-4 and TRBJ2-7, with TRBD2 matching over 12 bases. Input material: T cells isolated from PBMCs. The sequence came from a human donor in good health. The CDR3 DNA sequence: TGTGCCAGCAGCAGACTAGCGGGAGAATTCCCGTGGTACTTC. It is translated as CASSRLAGEFPWYF. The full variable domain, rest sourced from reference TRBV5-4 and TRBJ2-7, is ETGVTQSPTHLIKTRGQQVTLRCSSQSGHNTVSWYQQALGQGPQFIFQYYREEENGRGNFPPRFSGLQFPNYSSELNVNALELDDSALYLCASSRLAGEFPWYFGPGTRLTVT.